This TCR beta chain was sequenced in a study of cytomegalovirus exposure and HLA in healthy donors. Germline V gives CDR1 SGHRS, CDR2 YFSETQ. V was clipped by 1 base and J by 3 bases, with 17 bases between them. CDR3 length: 16 residues. This clone showed up just once. The target antigen is unknown. Study observations and caveats: In an earlier analysis, most TCR beta V segments were productive about 87% or about 30% of the time. Accurate prediction of most subjects' HLA-A and HLA-B alleles from TCR beta sequences was reported. It was only CMV serostatus that was available as immune exposure information. The authors later found HLA-associated TCR beta chains more clonally expanded than equally common others.

PCR involved 60 Vbeta and 13 Jbeta primers. Method: immunoSEQ multiplex PCR; TCRdb's copy keeps in-frame clones and lacks some. The profile shows approximately 220,000 clones, over 65% of them singletons. What was sequenced was PBMCs. This TCR was sampled from a man younger than 30 in good health and CMV-seronegative. The V gene is TRBV5-1, the J gene TRBJ2-7; D perhaps matches TRBD2 (6 bases). The chain's CDR3 is CASSLPYGSVNYEQYF. Here the CDR3 DNA reads TGCGCCAGCAGCTTGCCCTACGGGAGTGTGAACTACGAGCAGTACTTC.